This T cell receptor (beta chain) is from a study of T cell responses to AZD1222 COVID-19 vaccine. The table came from immunoSEQ multiplex PCR; TCRdb's copy has only in-frame clones and leaves some out. The sample has around 84,000 clones, 80% to 90% seen once. The CDR3 loop spans 14 amino acids. The V end was cut by 3 bases, the J end by 1 base, with 7 bases between. CDR1 SGHNT and CDR2 YYREEE come from the germline V gene (reference sequence). The study, taken as a whole, reports: Baseline seropositivity characterized only six AZD1222 recipients. Without day 14 samples, only post-peak T cell repertoires were studied. When two AZD1222 doses had been given, Spike-specific TCR breadth and depth rose. Clonal diversity was possibly underestimated, and the donors were mostly white British, with more females.

As concerns this clone: As yet, its antigen is unknown.

This TCR was sampled from an adult in good health. The material was peripheral blood, obtained on day 0 of AZD1222 vaccination. The J gene is TRBJ2-2, the V gene TRBV5-4; weak D call: TRBD1 (6 bases). The CDR3 nucleotides are TGTGCCAGCAGCTCGGGACAGAACACCGGGGAGCTGTTTTTT. Residues: CASSSGQNTGELFF.